This T cell receptor beta chain is from a study of CD4 T cells in relation to SARS-CoV-2 and coronaviruses. The study, taken as a whole, reports: In around 60% of donors, memory CD4+ clonotypes crossrecognized SARS-CoV-2 and at least one common cold coronavirus spike.

Sequencing used immunoSEQ multiplex PCR; TCRdb keeps in-frame clones, though not all of them. Of about 18,000 clones in the sample, around three quarters were seen once. The CDR3 runs to 15 residues. V lost 5 bases and J lost 5; bases outside the gene matches: 4. The germline V gene encodes CDR1 LNHDA and CDR2 SQIVND (reference sequence). CD4+ T cells from unexposed donors were obtained before the COVID-19 pandemic (2011-2018). The cells were cultured for less than twelve days before CD4+ T cells were isolated. Testing used SARS-CoV-2 S/N and four cold-coronavirus spikes on unexposed-donor CD4+ T cells, cells permitting. Comments on this clone: Its antigen is unidentified.

Sequencing input: CD4+ T cells from PBMCs, cultured in vitro. The rearrangement links TRBV19 to TRBJ2-7; TRBD2 agrees at 15 bases. This receptor was identified in a human donor in good health. DNA for the CDR3: TGTGCCAGTAGTCCCCGGACTAGCGGGAGGGACGAGCAGTACTTC. Translation: CASSPRTSGRDEQYF.